A selection of T cell receptor beta chains follows, all from one sample in a study of cytomegalovirus exposure and HLA in healthy donors. Here immunoSEQ multiplex PCR was the method, and the copy in TCRdb shows in-frame clones only, minus some. The sample carries under 70,000 clones, more than 65% recorded once. Sequencing input: PBMCs. The receptors come from a man aged 40-55 years in good health and CMV-seropositive. Each CDR3 is given without its conserved first and last residue.

CDR3 protein	V gene	J gene
SATGSTEAF	TRBV29-1	TRBJ1-1
ASSPEDRAGGAF	TRBV5-1	TRBJ1-1
AWRMTGNMNTEAF	TRBV30	TRBJ1-1
ASTGAGGNYGYT	TRBV5-1	TRBJ1-2
ASGTGVYNEQF	TRBV7-8	TRBJ2-1
ASSLGESTDTQY	TRBV5-1	TRBJ2-3
ASSPTREDGYT	TRBV6-4	TRBJ1-2
ASSLGPSGPTGGTQY	TRBV5-1	TRBJ2-5
ASSKVKFVRASSTDTQY	TRBV21-1	TRBJ2-3
ASSQLRWGRNTGELF	TRBV4-3	TRBJ2-2
ASGPRVHTDTQY	TRBV12-5	TRBJ2-3
ASSWTGGFLNTEAF	TRBV7-8	TRBJ1-1
ASSLVAGATYNEQF	TRBV5-1	TRBJ2-1
ASSEDNRANTEAF	TRBV10-1	TRBJ1-1
ASSRGLGQGFGGYT	TRBV5-1	TRBJ1-2
AWSEELWNEQF	TRBV30	TRBJ2-1